This is a list of T cell receptor beta chains from one sample in a study of tumor-infiltrating lymphocytes in primary liver carcinoma. A single record per CDR3 protein comes from TCRdb applying MiXCR to the multiplex PCR reads. The table lists about 50,000 distinct CDR3 sequences, around 77% of them singletons. Source material: liver tumor tissue from sampling region 5. The receptors originated from a man aged 40-55 years with primary liver carcinoma and hepatitis B virus infection. The CDR3 runs from the conserved cysteine through the conserved F or W.

TRBJ2-2	15	TRBV12-3/TRBV12-4	CANSWAGRNTGELFF
TRBJ1-5	11	TRBV6-1	CASSEFGPQHF
TRBJ2-7	14	TRBV11-2	CAYNLLAGGYEQYF
TRBJ2-2	14	TRBV6-5	CVSSRGPNTWELFF
TRBJ1-5	16	TRBV7-8	CASSSARPKIHEPQHF
TRBJ1-2	13	TRBV7-9	CASSFQSLGGYTF
TRBJ1-1	14	TRBV29-1	CSVEEWTCRTEAFF
TRBJ2-7	13	TRBV28	CASSGDRVYKQYF
TRBJ2-1	14	TRBV11-3	CASSLFPDYNKQFF
TRBJ1-5	15	TRBV11-3	CARSLDLGVAQPQHF
TRBJ2-2	15	TRBV12-3/TRBV12-4	CASSLIAGGSVELFF
TRBJ1-2	14	TRBV29-1	CSVLHDRGMNGYTF
TRBJ2-1	14	TRBV11-2	CPSSTSGFYKEQFF
TRBJ2-5	12	TRBV6-2/TRBV6-3	CASSYSEEIQYF
TRBJ2-7	13	TRBV5-5	CASGLPTGCEQYF
TRBJ1-1	12	TRBV29-1	CSARLKGTETFF
TRBJ2-5	12	TRBV7-9	CASSLKGETQYF
TRBJ1-5	13	TRBV5-5	CASSGRAGQPQHF
TRBJ2-3	14	TRBV6-5	CASGMAGGTDTQYF
TRBJ2-3	13	TRBV29-1	CSVPGQGGDTQYF
TRBJ1-1	15	TRBV29-1	CSGGQDGYQNTEAFF
TRBJ2-3	16	TRBV5-1	CASSLRTGGSIDTQYF
TRBJ2-5	14	TRBV20-1	CSTWAGSGQETQYF
TRBJ1-5	15	TRBV11-3	CTSRLDLGVAQPQHF
TRBJ1-1	13	TRBV9	CANSTTQETEAFF
TRBJ2-3	14	TRBV10-3	CAITVGQARDTHYF
TRBJ2-2	15	TRBV28	CANSPGPLNTEELFF